This T cell receptor (beta chain) derives from a study of CD8 T cell repertoires and HIV-1 epitope variants. Study overall: Each of Twenty-five Gag and Nef epitope peptides stimulated a separate culture. Controls were a CMV, EBV and flu peptide pool, Ebola AY9 negative control, and no-peptide well. 1M T cells were kept uncultured as a baseline.

With regard to this clone: Its specificity is not known.

The assay was immunoSEQ multiplex PCR, and TCRdb's table has in-frame clones only and misses some. This table has approximately 5,000 clones, roughly two thirds appearing once. Source material: cultured CD8+ T cells derived from PBMCs. The sequence came from a male donor with HIV.

CDR3 sequence reads: CASSYNAFGPVTEAFF. The CDR3 region has the DNA TGTGCCAGCAGTTACAACGCCTTCGGGCCAGTCACTGAAGCTTTCTTT. J is TRBJ1-1 and V is TRBV6-5, with D unclear. V was shortened by 2 bases and J by 4 bases, with 17 bases between the two germline ends. The germline V gene has CDR1 MNHEY and CDR2 SVGAGI. This CDR3 comprises 16 residues.